This T cell receptor (beta chain) comes out of a study of T cell repertoires in cytomegalovirus infection. Overall study findings and caveats: HLA-C-restricted CMV-specific TCR beta clonotypes prevailed in the ex vivo response.

The CDR3 spans 17 residues. V lost 7 bases, J lost 5 bases, and 14 bases stayed unmatched. Germline V gene lookup returns CDR1 SGHVS and CDR2 FNYEAQ. Turning to this clonotype: What it recognizes is unknown.

TCRdb independently ran MiXCR on the reads; one entry per CDR3 protein. Of roughly 200,000 distinct CDR3 sequences detected, approximately 17% appear once; the ten largest clones hold less than 25%. Sequencing input: CD8+ T cells from PBMCs. J is TRBJ2-2 and V is TRBV7-6; 9 bases line up with TRBD2. The source of this sequence is a human donor in good health (CMV status not recorded). Some clones in this sample may be carry-over from other donors' samples. The CDR3 loop reads CASTEMVAAGGTGELFF. The CDR3 nucleotides are TGTGCCAGCACCGAGATGGTAGCGGCGGGGGGGACCGGGGAGCTGTTTTTT.